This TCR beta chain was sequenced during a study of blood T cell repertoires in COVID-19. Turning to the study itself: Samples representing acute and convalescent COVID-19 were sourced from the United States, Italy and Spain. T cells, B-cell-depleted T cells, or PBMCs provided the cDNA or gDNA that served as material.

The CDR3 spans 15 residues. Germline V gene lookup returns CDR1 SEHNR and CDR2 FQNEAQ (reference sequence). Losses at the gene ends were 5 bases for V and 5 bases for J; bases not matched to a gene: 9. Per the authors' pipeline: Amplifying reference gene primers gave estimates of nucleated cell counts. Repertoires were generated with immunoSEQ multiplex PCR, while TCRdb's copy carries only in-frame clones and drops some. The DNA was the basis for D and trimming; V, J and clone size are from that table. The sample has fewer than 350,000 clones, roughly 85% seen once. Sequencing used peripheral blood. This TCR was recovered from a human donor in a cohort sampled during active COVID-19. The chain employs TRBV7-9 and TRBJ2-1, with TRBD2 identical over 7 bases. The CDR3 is CASSQRLAGDNEQFF. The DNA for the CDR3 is TGTGCCAGCAGCCAGCGACTAGCCGGCGACAATGAGCAGTTCTTC.